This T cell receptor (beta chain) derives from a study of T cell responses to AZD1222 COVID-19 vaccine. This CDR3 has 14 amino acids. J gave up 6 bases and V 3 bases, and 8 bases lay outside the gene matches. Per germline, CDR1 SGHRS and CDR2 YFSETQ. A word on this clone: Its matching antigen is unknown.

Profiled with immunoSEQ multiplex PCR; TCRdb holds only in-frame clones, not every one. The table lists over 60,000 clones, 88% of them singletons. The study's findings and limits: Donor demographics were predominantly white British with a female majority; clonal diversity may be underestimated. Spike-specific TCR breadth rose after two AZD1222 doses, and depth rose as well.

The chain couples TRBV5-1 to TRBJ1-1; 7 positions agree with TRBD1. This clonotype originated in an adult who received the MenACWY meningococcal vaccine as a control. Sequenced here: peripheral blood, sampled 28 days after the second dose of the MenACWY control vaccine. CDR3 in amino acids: CASSSQGGVAEAFF. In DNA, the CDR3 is TGCGCCAGCAGCTCCCAGGGGGGGGTCGCTGAAGCTTTCTTT.